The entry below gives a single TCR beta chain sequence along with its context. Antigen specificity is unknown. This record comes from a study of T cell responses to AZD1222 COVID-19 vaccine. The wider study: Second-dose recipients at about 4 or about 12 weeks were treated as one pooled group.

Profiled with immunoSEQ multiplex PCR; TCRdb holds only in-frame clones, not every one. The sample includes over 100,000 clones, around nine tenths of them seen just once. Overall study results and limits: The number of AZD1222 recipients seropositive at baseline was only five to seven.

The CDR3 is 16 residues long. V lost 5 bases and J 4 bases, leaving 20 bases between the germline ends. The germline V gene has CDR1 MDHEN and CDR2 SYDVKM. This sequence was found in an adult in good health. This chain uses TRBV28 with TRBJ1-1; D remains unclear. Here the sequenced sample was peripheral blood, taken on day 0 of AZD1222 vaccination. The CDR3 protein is CASSTKLWLRGTEAFF. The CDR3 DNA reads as TGTGCCAGCAGTACTAAATTGTGGCTTCGGGGCACTGAAGCTTTCTTT.